This TCR beta chain comes out of a study of blood T cell repertoires in COVID-19. This CDR3 spans 16 amino acids. The ends were cut back, 2 bases at V and 1 base at J, with 14 bases in the middle. Germline-derived CDR1 and CDR2 are SGHDT and YYEEEE. The cohort comprised adults aged about 18 to 89 years residing in some 24 US areas. Cohort assignment relied on participant-reported clinical history. Recovered status in Cohort 3 required two negative PCRs, clearance, or symptom resolution. The assay was immunoSEQ multiplex PCR, and TCRdb's table has in-frame clones only and misses some. The sample lists approximately 400,000 clones, roughly four fifths occurring once.

The clonotype was recovered from a woman aged 50 to 65 who had recovered from COVID-19. The sequenced sample was PBMCs or T cells enriched from blood (not recorded which). The chain joins TRBV5-6 to TRBJ2-3; TRBD2 is a possible D gene (6 bases). CDR3 DNA sequence: TGTGCCAGCAGCTTCCTAAACCCGGGAGGCACAGATACGCAGTATTTT. Residues: CASSFLNPGGTDTQYF.